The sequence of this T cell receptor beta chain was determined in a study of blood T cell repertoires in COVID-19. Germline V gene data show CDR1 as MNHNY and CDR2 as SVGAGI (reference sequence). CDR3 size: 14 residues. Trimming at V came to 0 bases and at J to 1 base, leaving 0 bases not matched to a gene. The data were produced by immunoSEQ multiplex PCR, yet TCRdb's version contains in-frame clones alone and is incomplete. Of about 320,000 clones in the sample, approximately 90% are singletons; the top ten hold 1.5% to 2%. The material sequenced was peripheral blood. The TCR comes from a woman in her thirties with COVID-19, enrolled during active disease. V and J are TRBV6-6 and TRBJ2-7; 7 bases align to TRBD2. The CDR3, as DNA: TGTGCCAGCAGTTACTCGCGGGAGTCCTACGAGCAGTACTTC. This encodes CASSYSRESYEQYF.